The 28 T cell receptor beta chains listed next were all sequenced from one sample in a study of blood T cell repertoires in COVID-19 (dated by TCRdb to 2018 to 2020). Library creation used the immunoSEQ multiplex PCR assay. Imported from immuneACCESS, the table was reduced by TCRdb to in-frame sequences with V and J called. These copies leave out some clones; in studies compared against another copy, an unresolved V gene accounts for under half, and the cause of the remainder is not known. The sample contains approximately 90,000 clones, about three quarters of them found a single time. The ten largest clones add up to approximately 14% of the sample. Sequenced sample: peripheral blood. The receptors were gathered from a woman of 80 years or more with acute or convalescent COVID-19.

This clone was found once. The chain's CDR3 is CASRALISTDTQYF. The CDR3, as DNA: TGTGCCAGCAGGGCCCTCATTTCCACAGATACGCAGTATTTT. The gene calls are TRBV2 and TRBJ2-3; D ambiguous. Per the germline V gene, CDR1 is SNHLY and CDR2 is FYNNEI. V shed 6 bases and J shed 2 bases, with 12 bases lying between them. The CDR3 is 14 residues long.

This clone was detected once. J is TRBJ2-3 and V is TRBV5-1; perhaps TRBD1 as D (5 bases). CDR3 length: 16 residues. CDR1 SGHRS and CDR2 YFSETQ come from the germline V gene. Trimming cost V 0 bases and J 3 bases, with 14 bases left between them. The CDR3: CASSLAVAGSTDTQYF. The CDR3 DNA follows: TGCGCCAGCAGCTTGGCCGTGGCAGGGTCGACAGATACGCAGTATTTT.

In its sample, this clone was seen a few times. This chain links TRBV7-3 with TRBJ2-2; tentative D call: TRBD1 (6 bases). Trimming removed 4 bases at V and 3 bases at J, with 9 bases between. CDR3 length: 14 residues. In germline, CDR1 is SGHTA, CDR2 FQGTGA. The CDR3 reads CASSYHRDTGELFF. As DNA, the CDR3 is TGTGCCAGCAGCTATCACAGGGACACCGGGGAGCTGTTTTTT.

Only a few counts were recorded for this clone. This chain links TRBV3-1 (or the pseudogene TRBV3-2) with TRBJ1-3; D not resolved. V shed 0 bases and J shed 0 bases, with 6 bases lying between them. CDR1 and CDR2 from the germline V gene are LGHDT and YNNKEL (reference sequence). The CDR3 totals 15 residues. Written as DNA, the CDR3 is TGTGCCAGCAGCCAAGATTTGGCCTCTGGAAACACCATATATTTT. Translating gives CASSQDLASGNTIYF.

The chain has TRBV14 and TRBJ1-1; maybe TRBD1 (5 bases). The germline V and J ends were trimmed by 3 bases and 4 bases, with 12 bases remaining between them. This CDR3 contains 14 residues. Germline V gives CDR1 SGHDN, CDR2 FVKESK. This CDR3 reads CASSQAGSFTEAFF. For the CDR3, the DNA is TGTGCCAGCAGCCAGGCAGGGTCCTTCACTGAAGCTTTCTTT.

This clone was recorded a few times. The rearrangement joins TRBV9 to TRBJ1-1, with D hard to call. Trimming cost V 4 bases and J 3 bases, with 10 bases left between them. In germline, CDR1 is SGDLS, CDR2 YYNGEE. The CDR3 consists of 13 residues. CDR3 sequence: CASSPGRYTEAFF. CDR3 nucleotides: TGTGCCAGCAGCCCCGGCAGGTACACTGAAGCTTTCTTT. Full variable domain (missing parts from reference TRBV9 and TRBJ1-1): DSGVTQTPKHLITATGQRVTLRCSPRSGDLSVYWYQQSLDQGLQFLIQYYNGEERAKGNILERFSAQQFPDLHSELNLSSLELGDSALYFCASSPGRYTEAFFGQGTRLTVV.

The gene calls are TRBV7-3 and TRBJ2-1; 10 bases line up with TRBD2. With V trimmed by 2 bases and J by 10 bases, 11 bases remained unmatched. Germline V gene sequence: CDR1 SGHTA, CDR2 FQGTGA. The length of the CDR3 is 16 residues. The CDR3 coding sequence is TGTGCCAGCAGCTTAGGGGTAGCGGGGGGTCCCGAGGAGCAGTTCTTC. Amino acids: CASSLGVAGGPEEQFF.

V is TRBV10-3 and J is TRBJ2-1; TRBD2 agrees at 10 bases. With 5 bases clipped from V and 8 bases from J, the junction kept 12 bases outside the gene matches. In germline, CDR1 is ENHRY, CDR2 SYGVKD. This CDR3 is 16 amino acids long. The CDR3 region is CAISPVGAGGVYEQFF. The CDR3 DNA follows: TGTGCCATCAGTCCGGTGGGAGCGGGGGGGGTCTATGAGCAGTTCTTC.

This clone was picked up one time. V gene TRBV3-1 (or the pseudogene TRBV3-2) combines with J gene TRBJ1-6, with D perhaps matching TRBD1 (6 bases). Germline assignment: CDR1 LGHDT and CDR2 YNNKEL (reference sequence). The CDR3 loop spans 13 amino acids. The V end was cut by 2 bases, the J end by 14 bases, with 13 bases between. The CDR3 nucleotides are TGTGCCAGCAGCCAACCGGACAGTCAGTCCCTCCACTTT. Residues: CASSQPDSQSLHF.

The V call is TRBV28, the J call TRBJ1-5; D call uncertain. The germline gives CDR1 MDHEN, CDR2 SYDVKM. V lost 3 bases, J lost 8 bases, and 14 bases lay in between. The CDR3 has 14 amino acids. The CDR3 sequence is CASSLWGLGEPQHF. The CDR3 nucleotides read TGTGCCAGCAGTTTGTGGGGTCTCGGGGAGCCCCAGCATTTT.

This clone was recorded at least ten times. The rearrangement joins TRBV3-1 (or the pseudogene TRBV3-2) to TRBJ2-7, with 11 bases identical to TRBD2. Germline loops: CDR1 LGHDT, CDR2 YNNKEL (reference sequence). There are 17 residues in the CDR3. V lost 1 base, J lost 3 bases, and 8 bases stayed unmatched. This CDR3 is CASSQVWASGGHYEQYF. The CDR3 DNA sequence: TGTGCCAGCAGCCAAGTTTGGGCTAGCGGGGGGCACTACGAGCAGTACTTC.

This chain connects TRBV2 to TRBJ1-5; D possibly corresponds to TRBD1 (6 bases). CDR1 is SNHLY, CDR2 FYNNEI, per germline. V lost 0 bases and J 7 bases, leaving 10 bases between the germline ends. This CDR3 contains 14 residues. The CDR3 loop is CASSEAGGEQPQHF. Here the CDR3 DNA reads TGTGCCAGCAGTGAAGCAGGGGGAGAACAGCCCCAGCATTTT.

The chain recombines TRBV28 with TRBJ1-2; 9 positions agree with TRBD1. There are 15 residues in the CDR3. Germline-derived CDR1 and CDR2 are MDHEN and SYDVKM. V lost 5 bases to trimming and J lost 4 bases; unmatched junction nucleotides: 8. CDR3 protein: CASSTGQGRGYGYTF. For the CDR3, the DNA is TGTGCCAGCAGTACGGGACAGGGAAGAGGCTATGGCTACACCTTC.

This clone was seen more than once but under ten times. The chain couples TRBV3-1 (or the pseudogene TRBV3-2) to TRBJ2-7; 8 bases match TRBD2. The germline V gene encodes CDR1 LGHDT and CDR2 YNNKEL (reference sequence). Germline trimming cut 4 bases from V and 4 bases from J; bases unmatched to any gene: 6. The CDR3 extends over 14 amino acids. Written as DNA, the CDR3 is TGTGCCAGCAGCCGGTCTTCTAGCGGGTACGAGCAGTACTTC. Translating gives CASSRSSSGYEQYF.

V gene TRBV7-2 combines with J gene TRBJ1-6, with D unresolved. The CDR3 contains 15 residues. CDR1 is SGHTA and CDR2 is FQGNSA in the germline V gene. V lost 3 bases to trimming and J lost 6 bases, with 12 bases between them. CDR3 residues: CASSFGEFGNSPLHF. The CDR3 region has the DNA TGTGCCAGCAGCTTCGGGGAGTTCGGTAATTCACCCCTCCACTTT.

The rearrangement joins TRBV18 to TRBJ2-6; maybe TRBD2 (5 bases). The germline V gene has CDR1 KGHSH and CDR2 LQKENI. Trimming shortened V by 2 bases and J by 0 bases, and 5 bases separated the two germline ends. The CDR3 sequence is 15 residues long. CDR3 region: CASSPGLSGANVLTF. Written as DNA, the CDR3 is TGTGCCAGCTCACCAGGACTCTCTGGGGCCAACGTCCTGACTTTC.

The chain joins TRBV5-4 to TRBJ2-7; 9 bases are a match to TRBD1. This CDR3 is built from 15 residues. After removal of 4 bases from V and 3 bases from J, the junction contained 8 bases not matched to a gene. Germline V gene sequence: CDR1 SGHNT, CDR2 YYREEE (reference sequence). The CDR3 spells CASSMGQGGFYEQYF. As DNA, the CDR3 is TGTGCCAGCAGCATGGGACAGGGAGGCTTCTACGAGCAGTACTTC.

This chain joins TRBV7-3 and TRBJ2-3, with D possibly being TRBD1 (6 bases). Per germline, CDR1 SGHTA and CDR2 FQGTGA. V was cut by 6 bases and J by 2 bases, with 15 bases left in between. The CDR3 extends over 15 amino acids. In DNA, the CDR3 is TGTGCCAGCAGTCCGGAACAGGGATACACAGATACGCAGTATTTT. Its translation: CASSPEQGYTDTQYF.

This clone came up a few times. The rearrangement uses TRBV20-1 and TRBJ1-2; D unresolved. The CDR3 runs 10 residues. The germline CDR1 and CDR2 sequences are DFQATT and SNEGSKA (reference sequence). Trimming took 5 bases from V and 5 from J, leaving 6 bases between them. The CDR3 loop reads CSASGYGYTF. DNA for the CDR3: TGCAGTGCTTCAGGTTATGGCTACACCTTC.

The chain carries TRBV6-4 and TRBJ2-7, with D possibly matching TRBD2 (5 bases). CDR1 MRHNA and CDR2 SNTAGT come from the germline V gene. This CDR3 has 15 amino acids. Trimming stripped 7 bases from V and 3 bases from J, with 19 bases between. CDR3 in amino acids: CASTPKRISGYEQYF. For the CDR3, the DNA is TGTGCCAGCACCCCTAAAAGGATAAGCGGCTACGAGCAGTACTTC.

The V gene is TRBV5-4, the J gene TRBJ1-2, with D perhaps TRBD1 (6 bases). The length of the CDR3 is 13 residues. Germline CDR1 and CDR2: SGHNT and YYREEE (reference sequence). The ends were cut back, 4 bases at V and 2 bases at J, with 9 bases in the middle. CDR3 bases: TGTGCCAGCAGCGTGGACAGAAACTATGGCTACACCTTC. It codes for CASSVDRNYGYTF. Full variable domain (outside the CDR3, taken from reference TRBV5-4 and TRBJ1-2): ETGVTQSPTHLIKTRGQQVTLRCSSQSGHNTVSWYQQALGQGPQFIFQYYREEENGRGNFPPRFSGLQFPNYSSELNVNALELDDSALYLCASSVDRNYGYTFGSGTRLTVV.

DNA of the CDR3: TGTGCCAGCAAACAGGGAAGCAATCAGCCCCAGCATTTT. It specifies CASKQGSNQPQHF. This chain joins TRBV6-5 and TRBJ1-5; TRBD1 might be the D (6 bases). The V gene lost 7 bases and the J gene lost 1 base, with 8 bases spanning the gap. Per germline, CDR1 MNHEY and CDR2 SVGAGI. This CDR3 has 13 amino acids.

V gene TRBV6-2 or TRBV6-3 combines with J gene TRBJ1-2; no clear D. Germline lookup yields CDR1 MNHEY and CDR2 SVGEGT. The V end was cut by 5 bases, the J end by 2 bases, with 9 bases between. The CDR3 consists of 13 residues. The CDR3 sequence is CASSVDGNYGYTF. The CDR3 DNA reads as TGTGCCAGCAGTGTCGACGGGAACTATGGCTACACCTTC.

The V and J genes are TRBV4-3 and TRBJ1-2, with 9 nucleotides matching TRBD1. The CDR3 has 16 amino acids. Germline V gene data show CDR1 as LGHNA and CDR2 as YSLEER. V lost 0 bases to trimming and J lost 2 bases; unmatched junction nucleotides: 4. The CDR3 DNA sequence: TGCGCCAGCAGCCAAGATCGGGACAGGGAAAACTATGGCTACACCTTC. This encodes CASSQDRDRENYGYTF.

The V gene is TRBV6-5, the J gene TRBJ1-2; D may be TRBD1 (5 bases). In germline, CDR1 is MNHEY, CDR2 SVGAGI. V was cut by 5 bases and J by 5 bases, with 15 bases left in between. The CDR3 spans 14 residues. The CDR3 loop is CASSRVTVDYGYTF. For the CDR3, the DNA is TGTGCCAGCAGTCGGGTGACAGTAGATTATGGCTACACCTTC.

J is TRBJ1-2 and V is TRBV13; perhaps TRBD1 as D (5 bases). V gave up 1 base and J gave up 1 base, with 13 bases separating them. Germline CDR1 is PRHDT and CDR2 is FYEKMQ (reference sequence). The CDR3 has 16 residues. The CDR3: CASSLVRQGHNYGYTF. CDR3 nucleotides: TGTGCCAGCAGCTTAGTCCGTCAGGGCCATAACTATGGCTACACCTTC.

This clone was counted once. V is TRBV4-3 and J is TRBJ1-6, with D uncertain. V was pared by 0 bases and J by 5 bases, with 17 bases between. Germline CDR1 is LGHNA and CDR2 is YSLEER. This CDR3 has 18 residues. The CDR3 reads CASSQDRVVAGNNSPLHF. In DNA form, the CDR3 reads TGCGCCAGCAGCCAAGATCGTGTGGTAGCGGGGAATAATTCACCCCTCCACTTT.

The chain employs TRBV3-1 (or the pseudogene TRBV3-2) and TRBJ1-6; 10 bases line up with TRBD1. Germline-derived CDR1 and CDR2 are LGHDT and YNNKEL (reference sequence). The CDR3 length is 16 residues. V shed 3 bases and J 7 bases; nucleotides not matched to a gene: 6. The CDR3 protein is CASSHNWGQGNSPLHF. The DNA of the CDR3 is TGTGCCAGCAGCCACAATTGGGGACAGGGGAATTCACCCCTCCACTTT.